The 3 T cell receptor beta chains reported below all come from one sample, sequenced in a study of blood T cell repertoires in COVID-19. Clones were sequenced by immunoSEQ multiplex PCR, and TCRdb holds only the in-frame ones, with some missing. The top ten clones hold around 20% of a sample with approximately 200,000 clones, about 85% of them seen once. Sequenced: PBMCs or T cells enriched from blood (not recorded which). The receptors come from a man in his forties who had recovered from COVID-19.

V and J are TRBV6-5 and TRBJ2-7; 11 bases align to TRBD1. V shed 6 bases, J shed 3 bases, and the junction held 4 bases outside the gene matches. Looked up from germline, CDR1 is MNHEY and CDR2 is SVGAGI. The CDR3 has 14 residues. Written as DNA, the CDR3 is TGTGCCAGCAGGTCCGGGACAGGGGGCTACGAGCAGTACTTC. Protein sequence: CASRSGTGGYEQYF.

CDR3 bases: TGTGCCAGCAGCTTAGCGGCTAGCGGGAGGAATGAGCAGTTCTTC. Translation gives CASSLAASGRNEQFF. The V call is TRBV7-9, the J call TRBJ2-1; 11 bases are a match to TRBD2. The CDR3 runs 15 residues. Trimming took 0 bases from V and 7 from J; bases not matched to a gene: 2. From germline, CDR1 is SEHNR and CDR2 FQNEAQ (reference sequence).

This sequence joins TRBV28 and TRBJ2-7, with TRBD1 matching over 9 bases. The CDR3 runs 13 residues. CDR1 is MDHEN, CDR2 SYDVKM, per germline. Trimming cost V 8 bases and J 3 bases; bases outside gene matches: 5. The CDR3 DNA follows: TGTGCCAGCGGAGGACAGGGGATCTACGAGCAGTACTTC. Amino acid sequence: CASGGQGIYEQYF.